This is a list of T cell receptor beta chains from one sample in a study of neoadjuvant anti-PD-1 for oral cavity cancer. Method: immunoSEQ multiplex PCR; TCRdb's copy keeps in-frame clones and lacks some. The profile covers roughly 68,000 clones, with approximately 87% appearing a single time and 2.5% to 3% taken by the ten largest. The specimen comprised PBMCs, sampled after nivolumab (anti-PD-1) treatment. All receptors come from a person between 40 and 85 years old with oral cavity squamous cell carcinoma. Each CDR3 is given with its conserved first and last residue. The order of the fields is J gene, D gene, clone size, V gene, CDR3 DNA, CDR3 protein. A D gene is named only where the DNA matches it firmly. The size of a clone is reported for some rows only, either as once, few or many, or as a class for expanded clones.

>TRBJ1-1|.|.|TRBV4-1
TGCGCCAGCAGCCCCGACAGGAGGAACACTGAAGCTTTCTTT
CASSPDRRNTEAFF
>TRBJ2-7|TRBD2|.|TRBV10-3
TGTGCCATCAGTGAGTCGACGGGGGGTTCCTACGAGCAGTACTTC
CAISESTGGSYEQYF
>TRBJ2-1|.|.|TRBV5-1
TGCGCCAGCAGCTCCCAGGGGGGGGTGGATAATGAGCAGTTCTTC
CASSSQGGVDNEQFF
>TRBJ1-1|.|.|TRBV18
TGTGCCAGCTCAATGGGACGGTTGCGTACTGAAGCTTTCTTT
CASSMGRLRTEAFF
>TRBJ1-1|.|.|TRBV6-5
TGTGCCAGCAGTGCCACAGCCTGGGGGACTGAAGCTTTCTTT
CASSATAWGTEAFF
>TRBJ1-1|.|.|TRBV6-5
TGTGCCAGCAGGTATACACACAACTTGAACACTGAAGCTTTCTTT
CASRYTHNLNTEAFF
>TRBJ1-2|.|.|TRBV7-9
TGTGCCAGCAGCTTAGCGCGGGGACACCCTGGCTACACCTTC
CASSLARGHPGYTF
>TRBJ1-2|.|.|TRBV18
TGTGCCAGCTCACCGGGGACGGACTATGGCTACACCTTC
CASSPGTDYGYTF
>TRBJ2-3|.|.|TRBV2
TGTGCCAGCAGTGTTTTTGCGGATACAGATACGCAGTATTTT
CASSVFADTDTQYF
>TRBJ1-3|.|.|TRBV14
TGTGCCAGCAGCCAGGCCCGTCGGCACAGGGACTCTGGAAACACCATATATTTT
CASSQARRHRDSGNTIYF
>TRBJ2-5|.|.|TRBV9
TGTGCCAGCAGCGTAGGAGGGAGGGAGACCCAGTACTTC
CASSVGGRETQYF
>TRBJ1-6|.|.|TRBV7-8
TGTGCCAGCAGCCCCGTGGGGTACAATAATTCACCCCTCCACTTT
CASSPVGYNNSPLHF
>TRBJ1-3|.|.|TRBV5-4
TGTGCCAGCAGCTTGGGGGGTGACACAACGGGAGGAAACACCATATATTTT
CASSLGGDTTGGNTIYF
>TRBJ1-3|.|.|TRBV5-4
TGTGCCAGCAGCCCCGACATCAGCTCTGGAAACACCATATATTTT
CASSPDISSGNTIYF
>TRBJ2-2|TRBD1|few|TRBV5-1
TGCGCCAGCAGTTATTTTTGGCTACCAAACAGGGGGCGTGAATCCGGGGAGCTGTTTTTT
CASSYFWLPNRGRESGELFF
>TRBJ1-4|.|.|TRBV7-9
TGTGCCAGCAGCCCCCCAGGGACCGGTGGAGGTGAAAAACTGTTTTTT
CASSPPGTGGGEKLFF
>TRBJ1-2|TRBD1|.|TRBV10-2
TGCGCCAGCAGTGATACGCCGGGACAGGGGAAGCACTATGGCTACACCTTC
CASSDTPGQGKHYGYTF
>TRBJ1-1|.|.|TRBV28
TGTGCCAGCAGGGATAGGGGACAACGGAACACTGAAGCTTTCTTT
CASRDRGQRNTEAFF
>TRBJ2-3|.|.|TRBV6-5
TGTGCCAGCAGCCTAGGGGGACCGGATACGCAGTATTTT
CASSLGGPDTQYF
>TRBJ1-4|.|once|TRBV18
TGTGCCAGCTCACCAAATCAGCCGGGGGAAGGCGAAAAACTGTTTTTT
CASSPNQPGEGEKLFF
>TRBJ1-4|.|.|TRBV27
TGTGCCAGCAGTTTGGTATTTCTTGGCAGACTAGGGGACGGTGAAAAACTGTTTTTT
CASSLVFLGRLGDGEKLFF
>TRBJ2-2|.|.|TRBV12-5
TGTGCTAGTGGTTTGGGCCCTAACACCGGGGAGCTGTTTTTT
CASGLGPNTGELFF
>TRBJ1-1|.|once|TRBV9
TGTGCCAGCAGCGTAGATGCGGGGAACACTGAAGCTTTCTTT
CASSVDAGNTEAFF
>TRBJ2-2|.|.|TRBV5-6
TGTGCCAGCAGCTTGGGGTGGGCCGGGGAGCTGTTTTTT
CASSLGWAGELFF
>TRBJ1-1|TRBD1|.|TRBV2
TGTGCCAGCAGTGAGGAGGGAGGGGGCGAAGCTTTCTTT
CASSEEGGGEAFF
>TRBJ1-1|.|.|TRBV5-1
TGCGCCAGCGGGTTAGGGTCAAACACTGAAGCTTTCTTT
CASGLGSNTEAFF
>TRBJ2-7|.|few|TRBV27
TGTGCCAGCAGTGCAGGGACCCGGGAGTACTTC
CASSAGTREYF
>TRBJ2-2|.|.|TRBV6-1
TGTGCCAGCAGTCCGCCGGGCGATACCGGGGAGCTGTTTTTT
CASSPPGDTGELFF
>TRBJ1-5|TRBD1|.|TRBV5-5
TGTGCCAGCAGCCTGGCCACAGGGGGCATGAATCAGCCCCAGCATTTT
CASSLATGGMNQPQHF
>TRBJ1-4|.|.|TRBV6-1
TGTGCCAGCAGTGAATTTGAGGGGAATAATGAAAAACTGTTTTTT
CASSEFEGNNEKLFF
>TRBJ2-7|TRBD2|.|TRBV7-8
TGTGCCAGCAGCCTCCTAGCGGGAAGTTCATACGAGCAGTACTTC
CASSLLAGSSYEQYF
>TRBJ1-5|.|few|TRBV5-1
TGCGCCAGCAGCTTGGAGGGCGGTAGCAATCAGCCCCAGCATTTT
CASSLEGGSNQPQHF
>TRBJ1-1|.|.|TRBV4-1
TGCGCCAGCAGCCAAGGCGCCTTCTCAGTCTCTGAAGCTTTCTTT
CASSQGAFSVSEAFF
>TRBJ1-1|TRBD1|once|TRBV28
TGTGCCAGCAGTTTAGTGGGACAGGCTTTGAACACTGAAGCTTTCTTT
CASSLVGQALNTEAFF
>TRBJ1-5|.|.|TRBV7-8
TGTGCCAGCAGCCCGGAAGGGACCGGCAATCAGCCCCAGCATTTT
CASSPEGTGNQPQHF
>TRBJ2-7|TRBD2|.|TRBV28
TGTGCCAGCAGTGTGACTAGCGGGACATACGAGCAGTACTTC
CASSVTSGTYEQYF
>TRBJ2-1|TRBD2|.|TRBV2
TGTGCCAGCGGGGGGTCGGGACTAGCGGCGAGTCATGAGCAGTTCTTC
CASGGSGLAASHEQFF
>TRBJ2-1|TRBD2|once|TRBV6-6
TGTGCCAGCAGCGGCGGGGGGGTATACAATGAGCAGTTCTTC
CASSGGGVYNEQFF
>TRBJ2-3|.|.|TRBV6-4
TGTGCCAGCAGTGATGCATTCAGGAAAAGCACAGATACGCAGTATTTT
CASSDAFRKSTDTQYF
>TRBJ2-7|.|.|TRBV12-5
TGTGCTAGTGGTTCAAATTCAGGGAGAGTAACCTACGAGCAGTACTTC
CASGSNSGRVTYEQYF
>TRBJ2-3|TRBD2|.|TRBV10-3
TGTGCCATCAGTGAGCGGGGAGGGCAGGGAGATACGCAGTATTTT
CAISERGGQGDTQYF
>TRBJ2-5|TRBD2|.|TRBV13
TGTGCCAGCAGCTACCGGACTAGCGGGAGATCGACCCAGTACTTC
CASSYRTSGRSTQYF
>TRBJ2-2|.|.|TRBV7-5
TGTGCCAGAAGCTTAGCGAGGAGGACCGGGGAGCTGTTTTTT
CARSLARRTGELFF
>TRBJ1-5|.|.|TRBV6-1
TGTGCCAGCAGTGAAGTGTGGAGACGGCGAAAGAATAGCAATCAGCCCCAGCATTTT
CASSEVWRRRKNSNQPQHF
>TRBJ1-3|.|.|TRBV29-1
TGCAGCTCCGTGTGGGGAAACACCATATATTTT
CSSVWGNTIYF